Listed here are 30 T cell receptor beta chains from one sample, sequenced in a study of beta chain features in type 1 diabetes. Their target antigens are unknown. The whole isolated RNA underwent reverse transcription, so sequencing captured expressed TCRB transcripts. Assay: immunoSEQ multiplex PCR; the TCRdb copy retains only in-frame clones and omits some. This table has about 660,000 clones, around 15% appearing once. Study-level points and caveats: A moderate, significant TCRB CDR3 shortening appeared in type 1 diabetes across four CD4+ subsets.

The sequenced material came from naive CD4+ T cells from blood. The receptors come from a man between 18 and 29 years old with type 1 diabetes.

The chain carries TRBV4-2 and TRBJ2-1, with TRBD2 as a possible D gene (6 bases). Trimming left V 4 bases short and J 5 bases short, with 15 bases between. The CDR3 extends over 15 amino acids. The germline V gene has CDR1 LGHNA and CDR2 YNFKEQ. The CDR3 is CASSPIPGVNNEQFF. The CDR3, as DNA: TGTGCCAGCAGCCCAATTCCGGGAGTTAACAATGAGCAGTTCTTC.

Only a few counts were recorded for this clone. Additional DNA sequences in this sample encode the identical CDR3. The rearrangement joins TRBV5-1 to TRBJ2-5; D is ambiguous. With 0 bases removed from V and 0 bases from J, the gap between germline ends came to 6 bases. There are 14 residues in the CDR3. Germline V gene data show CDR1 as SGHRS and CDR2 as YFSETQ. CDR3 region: CASSLEANQETQYF. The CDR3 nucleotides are TGCGCCAGCAGCTTGGAGGCCAACCAAGAGACCCAGTACTTC.

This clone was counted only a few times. CDR3 amino acids: CASSTQGARSYNEQFF. The CDR3 nucleotides read TGTGCCAGCAGTACCCAGGGGGCGCGGTCCTACAATGAGCAGTTCTTC. V gene TRBV28 combines with J gene TRBJ2-1; 8 bases are a match to TRBD1. With V trimmed by 5 bases and J by 1 base, 7 bases remained unmatched. This CDR3 is built from 16 residues. The germline CDR1 and CDR2 sequences are MDHEN and SYDVKM. Based on the CDR3 plus reference TRBV28 and TRBJ2-1, the full variable domain is DVKVTQSSRYLVKRTGEKVFLECVQDMDHENMFWYRQDPGLGLRLIYFSYDVKMKEKGDIPEGYSVSREKKERFSLILESASTNQTSMYLCASSTQGARSYNEQFFGPGTRLTVL.

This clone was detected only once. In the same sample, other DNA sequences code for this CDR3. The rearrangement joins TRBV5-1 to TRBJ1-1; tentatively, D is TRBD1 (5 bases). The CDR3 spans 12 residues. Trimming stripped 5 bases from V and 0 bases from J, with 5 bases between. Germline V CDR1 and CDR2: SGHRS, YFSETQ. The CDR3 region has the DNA TGCGCCAGCAGACAGGTGAACACTGAAGCTTTCTTT. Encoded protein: CASRQVNTEAFF. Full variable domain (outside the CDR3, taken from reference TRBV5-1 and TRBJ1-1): KAGVTQTPRYLIKTRGQQVTLSCSPISGHRSVSWYQQTPGQGLQFLFEYFSETQRNKGNFPGRFSGRQFSNSRSEMNVSTLELGDSALYLCASRQVNTEAFFGQGTRLTVV.

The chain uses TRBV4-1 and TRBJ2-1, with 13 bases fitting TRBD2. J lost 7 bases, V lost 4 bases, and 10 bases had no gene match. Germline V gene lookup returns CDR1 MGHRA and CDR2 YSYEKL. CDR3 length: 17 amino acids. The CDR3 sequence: CASSLRGLAGAGNEQFF. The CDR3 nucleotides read TGCGCCAGCAGCCTGAGAGGACTAGCGGGAGCGGGTAATGAGCAGTTCTTC.

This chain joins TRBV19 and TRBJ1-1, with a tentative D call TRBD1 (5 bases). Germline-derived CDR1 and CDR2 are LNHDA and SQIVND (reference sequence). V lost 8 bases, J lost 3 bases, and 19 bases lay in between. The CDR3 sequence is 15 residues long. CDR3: CASSPGRILYTEAFF. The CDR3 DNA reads TGTGCCAGTTCGCCGGGACGGATATTATACACTGAAGCTTTCTTT.

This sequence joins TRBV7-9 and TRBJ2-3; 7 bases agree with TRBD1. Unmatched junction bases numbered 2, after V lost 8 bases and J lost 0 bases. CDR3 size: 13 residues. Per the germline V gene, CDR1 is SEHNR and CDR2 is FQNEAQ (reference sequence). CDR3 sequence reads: CASLGQSTDTQYF. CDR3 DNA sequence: TGTGCCAGCCTGGGACAGAGCACAGATACGCAGTATTTT.

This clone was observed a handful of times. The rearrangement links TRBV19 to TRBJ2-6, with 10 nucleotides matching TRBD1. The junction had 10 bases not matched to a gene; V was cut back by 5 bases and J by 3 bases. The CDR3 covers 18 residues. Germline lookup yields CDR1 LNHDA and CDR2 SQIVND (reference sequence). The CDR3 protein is CASSPSDRGYGGANVLTF. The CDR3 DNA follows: TGTGCCAGTAGTCCTTCGGACAGGGGGTATGGTGGGGCCAACGTCCTGACTTTC.

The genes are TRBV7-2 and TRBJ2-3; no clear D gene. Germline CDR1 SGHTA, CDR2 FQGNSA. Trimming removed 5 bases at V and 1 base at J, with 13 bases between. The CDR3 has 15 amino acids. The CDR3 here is CASSTPPPGTDTQYF. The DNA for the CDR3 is TGTGCCAGCAGCACCCCGCCGCCCGGCACAGATACGCAGTATTTT.

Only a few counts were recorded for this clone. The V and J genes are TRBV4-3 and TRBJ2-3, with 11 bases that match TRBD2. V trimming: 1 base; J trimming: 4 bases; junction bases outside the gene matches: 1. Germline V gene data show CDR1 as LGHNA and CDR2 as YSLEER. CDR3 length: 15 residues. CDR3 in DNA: TGCGCCAGCAGCCAAGTTAGCGGGGGGGCAGATACGCAGTATTTT. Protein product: CASSQVSGGADTQYF.

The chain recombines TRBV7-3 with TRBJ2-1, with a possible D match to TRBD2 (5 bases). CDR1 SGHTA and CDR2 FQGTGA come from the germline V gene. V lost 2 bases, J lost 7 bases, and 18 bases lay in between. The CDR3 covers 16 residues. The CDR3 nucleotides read TGTGCCAGCAGCTTAGAGGCCGCCGGGGTGTGGAATGAGCAGTTCTTC. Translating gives CASSLEAAGVWNEQFF.

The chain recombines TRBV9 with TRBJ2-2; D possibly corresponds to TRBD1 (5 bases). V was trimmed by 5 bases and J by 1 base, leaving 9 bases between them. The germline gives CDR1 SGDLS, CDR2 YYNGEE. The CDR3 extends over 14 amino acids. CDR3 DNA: TGTGCCAGCAGGGACGGACAGAACACCGGGGAGCTGTTTTTT. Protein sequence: CASRDGQNTGELFF.

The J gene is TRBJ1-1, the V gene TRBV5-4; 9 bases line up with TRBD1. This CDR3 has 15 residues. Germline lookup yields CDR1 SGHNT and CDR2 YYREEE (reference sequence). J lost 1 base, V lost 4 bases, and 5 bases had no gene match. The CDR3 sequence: CASSTDRGGNTEAFF. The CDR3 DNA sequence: TGTGCCAGCAGCACCGACAGGGGGGGGAACACTGAAGCTTTCTTT.

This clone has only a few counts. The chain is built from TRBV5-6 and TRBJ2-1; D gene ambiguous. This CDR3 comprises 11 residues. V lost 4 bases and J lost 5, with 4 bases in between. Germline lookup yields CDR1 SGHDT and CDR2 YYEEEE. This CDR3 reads CASSMDNEQFF. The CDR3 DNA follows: TGTGCCAGCAGCATGGACAATGAGCAGTTCTTC.

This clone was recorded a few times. The chain's CDR3 is CASSSKRETGELFF. The CDR3 nucleotides are TGTGCCAGCAGCTCCAAGCGGGAGACCGGGGAGCTGTTTTTT. The J gene is TRBJ2-2, the V gene TRBV5-4; 8 bases match TRBD2. The CDR3 sequence is 14 residues long. The V gene end was trimmed by 3 bases and the J gene end by 5 bases; junction bases not matched to a gene: 3. CDR1 and CDR2 from the germline V gene are SGHNT and YYREEE (reference sequence).

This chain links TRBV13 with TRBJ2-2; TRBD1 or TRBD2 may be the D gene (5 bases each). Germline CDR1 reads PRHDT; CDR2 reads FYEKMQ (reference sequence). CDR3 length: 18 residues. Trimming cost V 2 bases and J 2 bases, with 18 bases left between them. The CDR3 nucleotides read TGTGCCAGCAGCTTATTGCGCCTCGGTGGGACCAACACCGGGGAGCTGTTTTTT. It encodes CASSLLRLGGTNTGELFF.

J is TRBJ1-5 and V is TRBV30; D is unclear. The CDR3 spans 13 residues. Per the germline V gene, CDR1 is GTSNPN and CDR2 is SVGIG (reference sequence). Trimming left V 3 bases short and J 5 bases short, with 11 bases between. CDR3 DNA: TGTGCCTGGAGCGTTGGGCAGGATCAGCCCCAGCATTTT. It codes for CAWSVGQDQPQHF.

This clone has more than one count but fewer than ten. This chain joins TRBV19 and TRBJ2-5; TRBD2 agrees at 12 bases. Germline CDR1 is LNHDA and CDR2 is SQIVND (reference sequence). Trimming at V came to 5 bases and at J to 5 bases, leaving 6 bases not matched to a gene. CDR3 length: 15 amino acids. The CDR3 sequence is CASSGRLAGEETQYF. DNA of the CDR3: TGTGCCAGTAGTGGAAGACTAGCGGGAGAGGAGACCCAGTACTTC. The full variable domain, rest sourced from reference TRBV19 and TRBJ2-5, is DGGITQSPKYLFRKEGQNVTLSCEQNLNHDAMYWYRQDPGQGLRLIYYSQIVNDFQKGDIAEGYSVSREKKESFPLTVTSAQKNPTAFYLCASSGRLAGEETQYFGPGTRLLVL.

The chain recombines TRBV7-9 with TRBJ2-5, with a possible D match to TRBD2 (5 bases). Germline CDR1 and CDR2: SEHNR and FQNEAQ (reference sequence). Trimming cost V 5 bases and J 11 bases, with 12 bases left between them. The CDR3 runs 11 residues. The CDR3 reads CASSPGWEQYF. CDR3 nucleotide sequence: TGTGCCAGCAGCCCGGGCTGGGAGCAGTACTTC. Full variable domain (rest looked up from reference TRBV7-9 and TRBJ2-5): DTGVSQNPRHKITKRGQNVTFRCDPISEHNRLYWYRQTLGQGPEFLTYFQNEAQLEKSRLLSDRFSAERPKGSFSTLEIQRTEQGDSAMYLCASSPGWEQYFGPGTRLLVL.

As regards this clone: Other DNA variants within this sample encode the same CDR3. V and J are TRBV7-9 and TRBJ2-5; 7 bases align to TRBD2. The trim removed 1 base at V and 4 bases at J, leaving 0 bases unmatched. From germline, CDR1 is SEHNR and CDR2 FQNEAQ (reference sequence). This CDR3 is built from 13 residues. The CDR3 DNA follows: TGTGCCAGCAGCTTAGGGACTAGAGAGACCCAGTACTTC. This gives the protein CASSLGTRETQYF.

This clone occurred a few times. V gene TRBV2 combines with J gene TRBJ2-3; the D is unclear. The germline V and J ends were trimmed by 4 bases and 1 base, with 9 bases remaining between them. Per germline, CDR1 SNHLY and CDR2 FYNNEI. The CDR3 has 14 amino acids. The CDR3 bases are TGTGCCAGCAGTGGGTCGGTGGGCACAGATACGCAGTATTTT. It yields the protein CASSGSVGTDTQYF.

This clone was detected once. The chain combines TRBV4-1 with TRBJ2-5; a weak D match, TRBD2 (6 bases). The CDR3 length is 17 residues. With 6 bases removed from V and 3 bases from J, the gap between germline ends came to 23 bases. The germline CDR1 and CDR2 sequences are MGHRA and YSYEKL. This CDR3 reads CASSNRAASAFKETQYF. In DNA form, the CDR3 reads TGCGCCAGCAGTAATCGGGCGGCTAGCGCTTTCAAAGAGACCCAGTACTTC.

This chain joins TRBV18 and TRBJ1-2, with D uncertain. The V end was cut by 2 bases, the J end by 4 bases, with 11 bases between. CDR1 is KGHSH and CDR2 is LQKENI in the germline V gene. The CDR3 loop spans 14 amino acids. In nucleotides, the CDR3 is TGTGCCAGCTCACCAGCTACCGAGAGCTATGGCTACACCTTC. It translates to CASSPATESYGYTF.

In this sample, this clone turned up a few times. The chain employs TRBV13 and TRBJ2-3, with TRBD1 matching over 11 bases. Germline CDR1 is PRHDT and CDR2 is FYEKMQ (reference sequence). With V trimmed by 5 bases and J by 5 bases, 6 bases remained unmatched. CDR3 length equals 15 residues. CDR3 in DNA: TGTGCCAGCAGCACCGGGACAGGGGGTGTAGATACGCAGTATTTT. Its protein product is CASSTGTGGVDTQYF.

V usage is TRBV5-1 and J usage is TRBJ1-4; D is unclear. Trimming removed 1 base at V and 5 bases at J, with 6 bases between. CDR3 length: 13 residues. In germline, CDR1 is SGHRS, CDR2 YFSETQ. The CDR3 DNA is TGCGCCAGCAGCTTGAGAACGAATGAAAAACTGTTTTTT. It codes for CASSLRTNEKLFF.

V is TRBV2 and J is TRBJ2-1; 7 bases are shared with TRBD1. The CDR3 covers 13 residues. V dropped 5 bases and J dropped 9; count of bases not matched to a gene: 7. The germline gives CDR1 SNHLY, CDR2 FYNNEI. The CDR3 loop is CASSYEGATEQFF. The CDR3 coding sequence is TGTGCCAGCAGTTATGAGGGGGCGACTGAGCAGTTCTTC. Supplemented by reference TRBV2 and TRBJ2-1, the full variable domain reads EPEVTQTPSHQVTQMGQEVILRCVPISNHLYFYWYRQILGQKVEFLVSFYNNEISEKSEIFDDQFSVERPDGSNFTLKIRSTKLEDSAMYFCASSYEGATEQFFGPGTRLTVL.

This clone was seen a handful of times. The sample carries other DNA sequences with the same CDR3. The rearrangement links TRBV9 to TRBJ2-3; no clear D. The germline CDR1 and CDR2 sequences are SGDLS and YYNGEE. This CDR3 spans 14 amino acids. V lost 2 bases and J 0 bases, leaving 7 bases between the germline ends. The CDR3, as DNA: TGTGCCAGCAGCGTGGCAGGCAGCACAGATACGCAGTATTTT. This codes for CASSVAGSTDTQYF. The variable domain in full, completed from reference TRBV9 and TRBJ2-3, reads DSGVTQTPKHLITATGQRVTLRCSPRSGDLSVYWYQQSLDQGLQFLIQYYNGEERAKGNILERFSAQQFPDLHSELNLSSLELGDSALYFCASSVAGSTDTQYFGPGTRLTVL.

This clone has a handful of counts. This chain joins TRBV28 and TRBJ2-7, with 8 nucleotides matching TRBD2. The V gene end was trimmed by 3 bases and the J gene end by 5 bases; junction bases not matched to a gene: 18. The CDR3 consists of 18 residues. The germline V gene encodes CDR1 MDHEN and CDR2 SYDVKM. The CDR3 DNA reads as TGTGCCAGCAGTTTGATCGGGGGGGGCGTTAGGCTCTCTCACGAGCAGTACTTC. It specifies CASSLIGGGVRLSHEQYF.

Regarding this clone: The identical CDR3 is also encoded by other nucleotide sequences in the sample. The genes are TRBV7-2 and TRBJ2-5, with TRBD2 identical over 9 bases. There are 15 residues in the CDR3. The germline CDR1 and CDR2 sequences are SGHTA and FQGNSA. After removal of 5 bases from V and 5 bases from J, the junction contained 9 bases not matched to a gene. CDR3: CASSPPAGGRETQYF. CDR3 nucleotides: TGTGCCAGCAGCCCCCCCGCGGGGGGGCGGGAGACCCAGTACTTC. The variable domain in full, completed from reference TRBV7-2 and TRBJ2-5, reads GAGVSQSPSNKVTEKGKDVELRCDPISGHTALYWYRQSLGQGLEFLIYFQGNSAPDKSGLPSDRFSAERTGGSVSTLTIQRTQQEDSAVYLCASSPPAGGRETQYFGPGTRLLVL.

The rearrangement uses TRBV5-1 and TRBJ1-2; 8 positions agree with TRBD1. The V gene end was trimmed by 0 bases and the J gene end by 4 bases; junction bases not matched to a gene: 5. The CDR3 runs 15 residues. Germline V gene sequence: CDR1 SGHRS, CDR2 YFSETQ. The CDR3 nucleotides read TGCGCCAGCAGCTTGGACCCCGGGACAGGCTATGGCTACACCTTC. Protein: CASSLDPGTGYGYTF.